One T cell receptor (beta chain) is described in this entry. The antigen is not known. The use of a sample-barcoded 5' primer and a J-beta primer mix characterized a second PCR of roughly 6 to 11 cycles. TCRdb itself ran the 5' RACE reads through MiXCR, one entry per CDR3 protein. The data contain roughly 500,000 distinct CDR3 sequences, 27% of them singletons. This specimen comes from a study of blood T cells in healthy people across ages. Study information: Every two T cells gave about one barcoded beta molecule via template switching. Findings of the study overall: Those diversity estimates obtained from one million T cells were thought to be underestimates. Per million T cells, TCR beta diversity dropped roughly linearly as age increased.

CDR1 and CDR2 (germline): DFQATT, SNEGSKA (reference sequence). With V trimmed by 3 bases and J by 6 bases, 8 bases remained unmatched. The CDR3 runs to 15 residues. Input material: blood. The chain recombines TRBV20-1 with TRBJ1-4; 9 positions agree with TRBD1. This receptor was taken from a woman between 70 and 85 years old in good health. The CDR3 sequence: CSARGTGTGHEKLFF. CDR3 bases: TGCAGTGCTAGGGGTACCGGGACAGGGCATGAAAAACTGTTTTTT.